Listed here are 16 T cell receptor beta chains from one sample, sequenced in a study of control samples from healthy donors and cancer patients. TCRdb's table, derived via immunoSEQ multiplex PCR, lists solely in-frame clones and lacks some. The sample has around 93,000 clones, 80% to 90% seen once; the top ten hold around 14%. The sample consisted of blood. These receptors all come from a man aged 30 to 39 in good health.

The rearrangement joins TRBV5-1 to TRBJ2-1, with 8 bases lining up with TRBD1. This CDR3 comprises 15 residues. V was clipped by 1 base and J by 9 bases; unmatched bases: 9. The V gene's germline CDR1 is SGHRS and CDR2 YFSETQ. The CDR3 DNA follows: TGCGCCAGCAGCTTGTCGCAGGGGGCGCAAATTGAGCAGTTCTTC. This translates into CASSLSQGAQIEQFF.

The J gene is TRBJ2-5, the V gene TRBV2, with 10 nucleotides matching TRBD1. Germline lookup yields CDR1 SNHLY and CDR2 FYNNEI. J was trimmed by 4 bases and V by 10 bases; bases with no gene match: 6. The CDR3 sequence is 13 residues long. CDR3 residues: CATSGQGRETQYF. CDR3 DNA: TGTGCCACCTCGGGACAGGGGAGAGAGACCCAGTACTTC.

This sequence joins TRBV7-9 and TRBJ2-7; TRBD1 might be the D (5 bases). Germline CDR1 is SEHNR and CDR2 is FQNEAQ (reference sequence). This CDR3 has 16 amino acids. The V end lost 2 bases, the J end lost 6 bases, and 20 bases lay between the germline ends. The CDR3 DNA is TGTGCCAGCAGCTTAATGCAGGGATCCATCAATCTCGAGCAGTACTTC. Translation gives CASSLMQGSINLEQYF.

The chain recombines TRBV28 with TRBJ1-5, with a possible D match to TRBD1 (5 bases). Per the germline V gene, CDR1 is MDHEN and CDR2 is SYDVKM. The CDR3 has 13 residues. V was clipped by 11 bases and J by 7 bases, with 18 bases between them. The CDR3 sequence is CAGRVGPGQPQHF. The CDR3 DNA reads TGTGCCGGGCGCGTGGGGCCAGGGCAGCCCCAGCATTTT. Full variable domain (missing parts from reference TRBV28 and TRBJ1-5): DVKVTQSSRYLVKRTGEKVFLECVQDMDHENMFWYRQDPGLGLRLIYFSYDVKMKEKGDIPEGYSVSREKKERFSLILESASTNQTSMYLCAGRVGPGQPQHFGDGTRLSIL.

The V call is TRBV6-5, the J call TRBJ2-7; D is unclear. Trimming cost V 8 bases and J 0 bases, with 14 bases left between them. The CDR3 length is 14 residues. Germline CDR1 is MNHEY and CDR2 is SVGAGI. The CDR3 DNA is TGTGCCAGCGGCCATATTTCGTTCTCCTACGAGCAGTACTTC. It specifies CASGHISFSYEQYF.

The J gene is TRBJ2-1, the V gene TRBV11-2; 10 nucleotides match TRBD2. V dropped 2 bases and J dropped 7; count of bases not matched to a gene: 11. Germline assignment: CDR1 SGHAT and CDR2 FQNNGV. This CDR3 contains 17 residues. Here the CDR3 DNA reads TGTGCCAGCAGCTTACTTTCGAGCGGGAGGGGGAGGAATGAGCAGTTCTTC. The encoded protein is CASSLLSSGRGRNEQFF.

This rearrangement joins TRBV29-1 to TRBJ1-1, with D hard to call. The V and J ends lost 7 bases and 2 bases respectively, with 14 bases between them. The CDR3 is 13 amino acids. The V gene's germline CDR1 is SQVTM and CDR2 ANQGSEA. In nucleotides, the CDR3 is TGCAGCGGGGGAAACAGCGTTAACACTGAAGCTTTCTTT. Protein sequence: CSGGNSVNTEAFF.

This rearrangement joins TRBV25-1 to TRBJ1-2; tentatively, D is TRBD1 (5 bases). V was cut by 4 bases and J by 7 bases, with 13 bases left in between. The CDR3 has 13 residues. The germline V gene has CDR1 MGHDK and CDR2 SYGVNS. CDR3 DNA: TGTGCCAGCAGTGGCGTCAGGGATGCTGGCTACACCTTC. Translation gives CASSGVRDAGYTF.

The V and J genes are TRBV11-2 and TRBJ1-1; no reliable D call. Germline values: CDR1 SGHAT, CDR2 FQNNGV. The germline V and J ends were trimmed by 7 bases and 1 base, with 10 bases remaining between them. This CDR3 has 13 residues. The CDR3: CASTTKPNTEAFF. The CDR3 region has the DNA TGTGCCAGCACCACGAAGCCGAACACTGAAGCTTTCTTT.

J is TRBJ2-7 and V is TRBV10-3; TRBD1 or TRBD2 may be the D gene (5 bases each). V dropped 7 bases and J dropped 3 bases, with 28 bases sitting between them. This CDR3 is built from 18 residues. Germline lookup yields CDR1 ENHRY and CDR2 SYGVKD. The CDR3 DNA is TGTGCCATCACCGACCCTATCGGGACCGCAGGCGTCCTCTACGAGCAGTACTTC. It specifies CAITDPIGTAGVLYEQYF.

J is TRBJ2-7 and V is TRBV4-1; TRBD2 matches 12 bases. The V and J ends lost 0 bases and 4 bases, in that order; junction bases with no gene match: 10. From germline, CDR1 is MGHRA and CDR2 YSYEKL. This CDR3 region has 18 residues. The DNA of the CDR3 is TGCGCCAGCAGCCAAGAACCCCTCGGACTAGCGGGGATTTACGAGCAGTACTTC. This sequence encodes CASSQEPLGLAGIYEQYF.

This chain joins TRBV7-3 and TRBJ2-5; 10 bases line up with TRBD1. V shed 5 bases and J 5 bases; nucleotides not matched to a gene: 2. CDR1 is SGHTA, CDR2 FQGTGA, per germline. This CDR3 region has 13 residues. The CDR3 region has the DNA TGTGCCAGCAGCCGGGACAGGGGCGAGACCCAGTACTTC. Encoded protein: CASSRDRGETQYF.

Only a few counts were recorded for this clone. The gene calls are TRBV6-1 and TRBJ2-1; unclear D gene. Germline CDR1 and CDR2: MNHNS and SASEGT. Trimming took off 2 bases at V and 0 bases at J, with 8 bases between the two ends. This CDR3 is built from 15 residues. The CDR3 DNA reads as TGTGCCAGCAGTGAAAGAGGCAGCTCCTACAATGAGCAGTTCTTC. Protein sequence: CASSERGSSYNEQFF.

V gene TRBV4-3 combines with J gene TRBJ2-3, with D maybe TRBD2 (5 bases). The V end was cut by 3 bases, the J end by 0 bases, with 10 bases between. Germline CDR1 LGHNA, CDR2 YSLEER. The CDR3 is made up of 15 amino acids. The chain's CDR3 is CASSHEGSSTDTQYF. For the CDR3, the DNA is TGCGCCAGCAGCCATGAGGGAAGCAGCACAGATACGCAGTATTTT.

The chain links TRBV5-6 to TRBJ2-2; D may correspond to TRBD1 or TRBD2 (6 bases each). CDR3 size: 15 residues. V lost 4 bases, J lost 2 bases, and 12 bases lay in between. The V gene's germline CDR1 is SGHDT and CDR2 YYEEEE. In nucleotides, the CDR3 is TGTGCCAGCAGCGTCGGGGGCTTTAACACCGGGGAGCTGTTTTTT. Translation: CASSVGGFNTGELFF.

This chain uses TRBV5-1 with TRBJ2-5; TRBD1 might be the D (5 bases). The V end lost 5 bases, the J end lost 4 bases, and 18 bases lay between the germline ends. The CDR3 sequence is 15 residues long. The germline V gene has CDR1 SGHRS and CDR2 YFSETQ. CDR3 nucleotide sequence: TGCGCCAGCAGAATCGAACTGAGGACACTAGAGACCCAGTACTTC. Its protein product is CASRIELRTLETQYF.